One sample yielded the 30 T cell receptor beta chains listed below, sequenced in a study of blood T cell repertoires in COVID-19. Assay: immunoSEQ multiplex PCR; the TCRdb copy retains only in-frame clones and omits some. Of 450,000 to 500,000 clones in the sample, approximately 83% were seen once. Material: peripheral blood. All receptors come from a human donor in a cohort sampled during active COVID-19.

This chain connects TRBV28 to TRBJ2-7, with 7 bases lining up with TRBD1. J was trimmed by 7 bases and V by 3 bases; bases with no gene match: 6. Germline values: CDR1 MDHEN, CDR2 SYDVKM. The CDR3 has 13 residues. Here the CDR3 reads CASSLGTVREQYF. The CDR3 DNA reads TGTGCCAGCAGTTTGGGGACAGTTCGGGAGCAGTACTTC.

This chain connects TRBV3-1 (or the pseudogene TRBV3-2) to TRBJ2-5; 8 positions match TRBD1. This CDR3 comprises 16 residues. V lost 0 bases and J lost 3; bases outside the gene matches: 6. The germline gives CDR1 LGHDT, CDR2 YNNKEL (reference sequence). This CDR3 reads CASSQDFETGEETQYF. The CDR3 DNA reads as TGTGCCAGCAGCCAAGATTTCGAGACAGGGGAAGAGACCCAGTACTTC.

The chain employs TRBV11-2 and TRBJ1-4, with 7 bases that match TRBD1. The V gene end was trimmed by 2 bases and the J gene end by 5 bases; junction bases not matched to a gene: 5. The V gene's germline CDR1 is SGHAT and CDR2 FQNNGV. The CDR3 runs to 15 residues. The CDR3 nucleotides are TGTGCCAGCAGCTTATTGGGACAGAGCAATGAAAAACTGTTTTTT. It translates to CASSLLGQSNEKLFF. Full variable domain (outside the CDR3, taken from reference TRBV11-2 and TRBJ1-4): EAGVAQSPRYKIIEKRQSVAFWCNPISGHATLYWYQQILGQGPKLLIQFQNNGVVDDSQLPKDRFSAERLKGVDSTLKIQPAKLEDSAVYLCASSLLGQSNEKLFFGSGTQLSVL.

Worth noting for this clone: In the same sample, other DNA sequences code for this CDR3. V is TRBV7-2 and J is TRBJ1-5; tentatively, D is TRBD1 (6 bases). CDR1 and CDR2 from the germline V gene are SGHTA and FQGNSA. V was cut by 6 bases and J by 2 bases, with 11 bases left in between. The CDR3 is 14 residues long. CDR3 amino acids: CASSSQGGNQPQHF. The CDR3 bases are TGTGCCAGCAGTTCACAGGGAGGCAATCAGCCCCAGCATTTT.

The genes are TRBV5-6 and TRBJ2-7; maybe TRBD2 (5 bases). CDR1 is SGHDT, CDR2 YYEEEE, per germline. The V and J ends lost 4 bases and 2 bases respectively, with 19 bases between them. The CDR3 sequence is 16 residues long. CDR3 amino acids: CASSRRTTQETYEQYF. The CDR3 DNA reads as TGTGCCAGCAGCAGGAGGACGACGCAGGAAACCTACGAGCAGTACTTC.

This chain uses TRBV3-1 (or the pseudogene TRBV3-2) with TRBJ1-2, with a weak D call TRBD1 (5 bases). Between the trimmed V and J ends, which lost 0 bases and 3 bases, there was a span of 11 bases. The CDR3 sequence is 15 residues long. Per the germline V gene, CDR1 is LGHDT and CDR2 is YNNKEL (reference sequence). The CDR3 DNA follows: TGTGCCAGCAGCCAAGATAGGCCAGGGTACTATGGCTACACCTTC. This codes for CASSQDRPGYYGYTF.

The chain's CDR3 is CAWSTRDTYNQPQHF. CDR3 nucleotide sequence: TGTGCCTGGAGTACCCGGGACACCTACAATCAGCCCCAGCATTTT. J is TRBJ1-5 and V is TRBV30; D is perhaps TRBD1 (6 bases). This CDR3 region has 15 residues. The V gene's germline CDR1 is GTSNPN and CDR2 SVGIG (reference sequence). Between the trimmed V and J ends, which lost 2 bases and 3 bases, there was a span of 14 bases. The full variable domain, completed using reference TRBV30 and TRBJ1-5, is SQTIHQWPATLVQPVGSPLSLECTVEGTSNPNLYWYRQAAGRGLQLLFYSVGIGQISSEVPQNLSASRPQDRQFILSSKKLLLSDSGFYLCAWSTRDTYNQPQHFGDGTRLSIL.

The V and J genes are TRBV29-1 and TRBJ2-1; 9 nucleotides line up with TRBD2. V shed 8 bases and J 5 bases; nucleotides not matched to a gene: 7. The CDR3 contains 13 residues. The germline V gene has CDR1 SQVTM and CDR2 ANQGSEA. For the CDR3, the DNA is TGCAGCTTGTCGGGGACTAGCCACAATGAGCAGTTCTTC. Translating it yields CSLSGTSHNEQFF.

V usage is TRBV14 and J usage is TRBJ2-3, with 7 nucleotides matching TRBD2. The CDR3 totals 15 residues. CDR1 SGHDN and CDR2 FVKESK come from the germline V gene. The V gene end was trimmed by 6 bases and the J gene end by 2 bases; junction bases not matched to a gene: 8. CDR3 sequence (DNA): TGTGCCAGCAGTGTAGCGGGCTGGTTCACAGATACGCAGTATTTT. It encodes CASSVAGWFTDTQYF.

A single count supports this clone. The genes are TRBV19 and TRBJ1-3, with D perhaps matching TRBD1 (6 bases). The germline gives CDR1 LNHDA, CDR2 SQIVND (reference sequence). The V end lost 2 bases, the J end lost 1 base, and 15 bases lay between the germline ends. CDR3 length: 17 amino acids. The CDR3 DNA follows: TGTGCCAGTAGTATATCTTCCCCTGGACAGTCTGGAAACACCATATATTTT. Its protein is CASSISSPGQSGNTIYF.

This sequence joins TRBV30 and TRBJ2-7; D remains unclear. Germline assignment: CDR1 GTSNPN and CDR2 SVGIG (reference sequence). Trimming removed 6 bases at V and 6 bases at J, with 18 bases between. The CDR3 runs 13 residues. The CDR3 coding sequence is TGTGCCTGTAGATCGGGTGGTACGGCCGAGCAGTACTTC. This gives the protein CACRSGGTAEQYF.

J is TRBJ1-2 and V is TRBV24-1; a weak D match, TRBD1 (5 bases). Germline V CDR1 and CDR2: KGHDR, SFDVKD. The CDR3 covers 14 residues. V was trimmed by 4 bases and J by 5 bases, leaving 13 bases between them. The CDR3 nucleotides are TGTGCCACCAGTGAGCGGGGACGGTTGTATGGCTACACCTTC. Translation: CATSERGRLYGYTF.

J is TRBJ2-5 and V is TRBV18; D perhaps matches TRBD1 (6 bases). The germline V gene encodes CDR1 KGHSH and CDR2 LQKENI. V gave up 6 bases and J gave up 1 base, with 9 bases separating them. This CDR3 comprises 13 residues. The CDR3: CASSKDSQETQYF. For the CDR3, the DNA is TGTGCCAGCTCTAAGGACAGCCAAGAGACCCAGTACTTC.

This sequence joins TRBV4-3 and TRBJ2-7, with D tentatively TRBD1 (6 bases). CDR3 length equals 15 residues. Trimming removed 4 bases at V and 4 bases at J, with 17 bases between. CDR1 is LGHNA and CDR2 is YSLEER in the germline V gene. This chain's CDR3 is CASSPGTHGGYEQYF. CDR3 nucleotides: TGCGCCAGCAGCCCTGGGACACACGGAGGTTACGAGCAGTACTTC.

This clone was counted once. The chain joins TRBV7-9 to TRBJ1-2, with a possible D match to TRBD1 (5 bases). Germline values: CDR1 SEHNR, CDR2 FQNEAQ (reference sequence). Trimming removed 2 bases from V and 8 bases from J, with 15 bases in between. The CDR3 length is 14 residues. The CDR3 here is CASSLSGGARGYTF. CDR3 coding DNA: TGTGCCAGCAGCTTAAGCGGCGGGGCGAGGGGCTACACCTTC.

The V call is TRBV7-9, the J call TRBJ1-2, with 11 nucleotides matching TRBD1. The length of the CDR3 is 17 residues. After removal of 3 bases from V and 3 bases from J, the junction contained 9 bases not matched to a gene. The germline V gene has CDR1 SEHNR and CDR2 FQNEAQ (reference sequence). CDR3 sequence reads: CASSLGTGTGGYYGYTF. CDR3 in DNA: TGTGCCAGCAGCTTGGGAACCGGGACAGGGGGATACTATGGCTACACCTTC.

The V gene is TRBV2, the J gene TRBJ2-2; 9 nucleotides line up with TRBD2. Germline CDR1 SNHLY, CDR2 FYNNEI. Trimming at V came to 6 bases and at J to 0 bases, leaving 2 bases not matched to a gene. This CDR3 spans 15 amino acids. CDR3 sequence: CASRLAGPNTGELFF. In DNA form, the CDR3 reads TGTGCCAGCAGGCTAGCGGGACCGAACACCGGGGAGCTGTTTTTT.

The rearrangement joins TRBV20-1 to TRBJ2-1; 13 positions match TRBD2. The length of the CDR3 is 18 residues. The germline V gene encodes CDR1 DFQATT and CDR2 SNEGSKA (reference sequence). Trimming cost V 3 bases and J 6 bases; bases outside gene matches: 14. CDR3 DNA: TGCAGTGCTAGTGCCGGGACTAGCGGGGCCCCTTGGGGCAATGAGCAGTTCTTC. Its protein is CSASAGTSGAPWGNEQFF.

This chain uses TRBV5-5 with TRBJ1-2, with D perhaps TRBD1 (6 bases). Germline lookup yields CDR1 SGHKS and CDR2 YYEKEE (reference sequence). The ends were cut back, 0 bases at V and 4 bases at J, with 13 bases in the middle. The CDR3 consists of 15 residues. The CDR3 sequence is CASSLVGGSSYGYTF. The CDR3 nucleotides read TGTGCCAGCAGCTTGGTAGGGGGAAGTAGCTATGGCTACACCTTC. Variable domain in full (rest from reference TRBV5-5 and TRBJ1-2): DAGVTQSPTHLIKTRGQQVTLRCSPISGHKSVSWYQQVLGQGPQFIFQYYEKEERGRGNFPDRFSARQFPNYSSELNVNALLLGDSALYLCASSLVGGSSYGYTFGSGTRLTVV.

The rearrangement links TRBV6-6 to TRBJ1-5, with D possibly matching TRBD1 (5 bases). This CDR3 is 15 amino acids long. The V end lost 1 base, the J end lost 2 bases, and 9 bases lay between the germline ends. The germline CDR1 and CDR2 sequences are MNHNY and SVGAGI (reference sequence). CDR3 sequence: CASSYFRERNQPQHF. The CDR3 DNA is TGTGCCAGCAGTTACTTCAGGGAACGCAATCAGCCCCAGCATTTT.

V is TRBV6-1 and J is TRBJ1-2, with a weak D call TRBD1 (5 bases). V was trimmed by 3 bases and J by 6 bases, leaving 11 bases between them. This CDR3 has 13 amino acids. Germline-derived CDR1 and CDR2 are MNHNS and SASEGT. This chain's CDR3 is CASSDAGIHGYTF. CDR3 DNA: TGTGCCAGCAGTGATGCAGGGATCCATGGCTACACCTTC.

The CDR3 bases are TGTGCCATCAGTGAAGGGAGGGACACCGGGGAGCTGTTTTTT. Translation: CAISEGRDTGELFF. This sequence joins TRBV10-3 and TRBJ2-2, with 7 bases lining up with TRBD2. V shed 3 bases and J 3 bases; nucleotides not matched to a gene: 1. This CDR3 region has 14 residues. CDR1 ENHRY and CDR2 SYGVKD come from the germline V gene.

Only one count was recorded for this clone. V usage is TRBV7-9 and J usage is TRBJ2-3; 7 bases line up with TRBD1. The CDR3 is made up of 16 amino acids. Germline V gene lookup returns CDR1 SEHNR and CDR2 FQNEAQ (reference sequence). The V gene end was trimmed by 3 bases and the J gene end by 0 bases; junction bases not matched to a gene: 6. The CDR3 is CASSFGTEPSTDTQYF. DNA of the CDR3: TGTGCCAGCAGCTTTGGGACAGAACCTAGCACAGATACGCAGTATTTT.

Comments on this clone: At one boundary the junction diverges from the germline segment, which might be a read error. The chain has TRBV11-3 and TRBJ1-2; 7 nucleotides line up with TRBD1. CDR3 size: 13 residues. CDR1 and CDR2 (germline): SGHNT, YENEEA. The CDR3 is CASSLSDRAPLKF. The CDR3 DNA is TGTGCCAGCAGCTTATCCGACAGGGCTCCATTGAAATTC.

V and J are TRBV6-5 and TRBJ2-7, with no clear D. The CDR3 runs 15 residues. Germline CDR1 and CDR2: MNHEY and SVGAGI. Trimming removed 0 bases from V and 2 bases from J, with 11 bases in between. DNA of the CDR3: TGTGCCAGCAGTTACTCCTCTCCGGTCCCCTACGAGCAGTACTTC. Translating it yields CASSYSSPVPYEQYF.

This clone was counted a few times. The V gene is TRBV5-1, the J gene TRBJ1-3; no clear D gene. The germline V and J ends were trimmed by 0 bases and 0 bases, with 10 bases remaining between them. Germline V gene lookup returns CDR1 SGHRS and CDR2 YFSETQ. The CDR3 contains 16 residues. The CDR3 here is CASSLVGRTSGNTIYF. The CDR3 DNA is TGCGCCAGCAGCTTGGTTGGCAGAACCTCTGGAAACACCATATATTTT.

The rearrangement joins TRBV27 to TRBJ1-6, with 9 bases that match TRBD1. In germline, CDR1 is MNHEY, CDR2 SMNVEV (reference sequence). The CDR3 loop spans 17 amino acids. The J segment lost 0 bases and the V segment lost 3 bases, leaving 3 bases of the junction unmatched. CDR3 sequence reads: CASSLGTGRSYNSPLHF. CDR3 nucleotide sequence: TGTGCCAGCAGTTTGGGGACAGGGCGCTCCTATAATTCACCCCTCCACTTT.

This rearrangement joins TRBV4-3 to TRBJ2-4; 7 bases match TRBD2. The CDR3 contains 15 residues. The germline CDR1 and CDR2 sequences are LGHNA and YSLEER. V was clipped by 0 bases and J by 7 bases; unmatched bases: 6. As DNA, the CDR3 is TGCGCCAGCAGCCAAGATGGGGGGGTGGCGAACATTCAGTACTTC. Protein: CASSQDGGVANIQYF.

The chain combines TRBV19 with TRBJ1-4; 7 bases agree with TRBD1. V lost 4 bases, J lost 3 bases, and 11 bases stayed unmatched. Germline CDR1 reads LNHDA; CDR2 reads SQIVND (reference sequence). The CDR3 has 17 amino acids. CDR3 nucleotides: TGTGCCAGTAGTACCCCGGCTAGGGGGCGTTCTAATGAAAAACTGTTTTTT. This gives the protein CASSTPARGRSNEKLFF.

The chain links TRBV7-3 to TRBJ1-6; D uncertain. The germline V gene encodes CDR1 SGHTA and CDR2 FQGTGA. This CDR3 region has 12 residues. With 6 bases removed from V and 8 bases from J, the gap between germline ends came to 8 bases. In nucleotides, the CDR3 is TGTGCCAGCAGTTCCGGGGATTCACCCCTCCACTTT. Translation gives CASSSGDSPLHF.